The 31 T cell receptor beta chains below were found in one sample sequenced in a study of blood T cell repertoires in COVID-19. TCRdb's copy holds only in-frame clones and misses some; the assay was immunoSEQ multiplex PCR. The table has about 80,000 clones, roughly 80% seen once. Input material: peripheral blood. The receptor source for this set is an elderly man with active or convalescent COVID-19.

The chain combines TRBV10-3 with TRBJ1-1, with TRBD1 as a possible D gene (5 bases). The CDR3 is made up of 14 amino acids. V gave up 5 bases and J gave up 0 bases, with 10 bases separating them. Germline CDR1 ENHRY, CDR2 SYGVKD. Here the CDR3 reads CAISTGGLNTEAFF. In nucleotides, the CDR3 is TGTGCCATCAGTACAGGAGGGTTGAACACTGAAGCTTTCTTT.

This clone came up a few times. The V call is TRBV5-6, the J call TRBJ2-5; 9 nucleotides agree with TRBD1. The CDR3 has 15 amino acids. V shed 4 bases, J shed 3 bases, and the junction held 7 bases outside the gene matches. Germline assignment: CDR1 SGHDT and CDR2 YYEEEE. The CDR3 DNA reads TGTGCCAGCAGCCCCCGGGACAGGGATGAAGAGACCCAGTACTTC. Translation: CASSPRDRDEETQYF. The full variable domain, rest sourced from reference TRBV5-6 and TRBJ2-5, is DAGVTQSPTHLIKTRGQQVTLRCSPKSGHDTVSWYQQALGQGPQFIFQYYEEEERQRGNFPDRFSGHQFPNYSSELNVNALLLGDSALYLCASSPRDRDEETQYFGPGTRLLVL.

Written as DNA, the CDR3 is TGTGCCAGTAGGCGACAGGGGAACTATAATTCACCCCTCCACTTT. This gives the protein CASRRQGNYNSPLHF. J is TRBJ1-6 and V is TRBV19, with TRBD1 identical over 8 bases. The germline gives CDR1 LNHDA, CDR2 SQIVND (reference sequence). The CDR3 consists of 15 residues. V lost 6 bases and J lost 3; bases outside the gene matches: 4. Complete variable domain (other parts from reference TRBV19 and TRBJ1-6): DGGITQSPKYLFRKEGQNVTLSCEQNLNHDAMYWYRQDPGQGLRLIYYSQIVNDFQKGDIAEGYSVSREKKESFPLTVTSAQKNPTAFYLCASRRQGNYNSPLHFGNGTRLTVT.

The table lists this clone with a few counts. The J gene is TRBJ2-1, the V gene TRBV7-8; a possible D gene is TRBD1 (8 bases). Trimming left V 1 base short and J 9 bases short, with 10 bases between. The germline V gene has CDR1 SGHVS and CDR2 FQNEAQ. This CDR3 comprises 13 residues. CDR3 coding DNA: TGTGCCAGCAGCTTAGACAGGGGGGGTGAGCAGTTCTTC. This translates into CASSLDRGGEQFF.

The rearrangement links TRBV11-2 to TRBJ1-2; no firm D call. Trimming pared 4 bases from V and 4 bases from J, leaving 10 bases between. From germline, CDR1 is SGHAT and CDR2 FQNNGV. This CDR3 spans 13 amino acids. DNA for the CDR3: TGTGCCAGCAGCTCAACAGAGATCTATGGCTACACCTTC. It translates to CASSSTEIYGYTF.

The V gene is TRBV9, the J gene TRBJ2-1; no clear D gene. The CDR3 extends over 15 amino acids. CDR1 SGDLS and CDR2 YYNGEE come from the germline V gene. With 0 bases removed from V and 10 bases from J, the gap between germline ends came to 17 bases. CDR3 region: CASSVATDFGREQFF. CDR3 bases: TGTGCCAGCAGCGTAGCGACGGATTTTGGGCGCGAGCAGTTCTTC.

The V call is TRBV5-6, the J call TRBJ1-6; 7 bases align to TRBD1. Losses at the gene ends were 4 bases for V and 3 bases for J; bases not matched to a gene: 7. The CDR3 covers 16 residues. The V gene's germline CDR1 is SGHDT and CDR2 YYEEEE. CDR3 residues: CASSVTGENYNSPLHF. The CDR3, as DNA: TGTGCCAGCAGCGTTACAGGGGAAAACTATAATTCACCCCTCCACTTT.

This clone was counted once. The CDR3 protein is CASSKGRQGGYQPQHF. In DNA form, the CDR3 reads TGTGCCAGCAGCAAAGGTCGACAAGGGGGCTATCAGCCCCAGCATTTT. This chain links TRBV21-1 with TRBJ1-5; the table's D gene call, TRBD1, was not cross checked with the DNA. TRBV21-1 counts as a pseudogene. The CDR3 covers 16 residues.

This rearrangement joins TRBV6-1 to TRBJ1-5; D is unresolved. Trimming cost V 3 bases and J 9 bases, with 15 bases left between them. The germline CDR1 and CDR2 sequences are MNHNS and SASEGT. This CDR3 is built from 14 residues. This CDR3 is CASSEYVVEGPQHF. The CDR3 DNA reads TGTGCCAGCAGTGAGTACGTGGTCGAGGGGCCCCAGCATTTT.

The J gene is TRBJ2-1, the V gene TRBV5-1; 11 bases fit TRBD1. Unmatched junction bases numbered 6, after V lost 4 bases and J lost 6 bases. The CDR3 totals 15 residues. Germline V CDR1 and CDR2: SGHRS, YFSETQ. This CDR3 reads CASSLLGQGVNEQFF. CDR3 bases: TGCGCCAGCAGCCTATTGGGACAGGGGGTCAATGAGCAGTTCTTC.

This clone was seen a handful of times. The rearrangement uses TRBV7-9 and TRBJ2-5; no definite D call. In germline, CDR1 is SEHNR, CDR2 FQNEAQ (reference sequence). Trimming left V 7 bases short and J 1 base short, with 7 bases between. The CDR3 loop spans 12 amino acids. The CDR3 is CASIRGQETQYF. The DNA of the CDR3 is TGTGCCAGCATCAGAGGCCAAGAGACCCAGTACTTC.

This clone appeared once. This chain uses TRBV6-5 with TRBJ2-1, with 10 bases that match TRBD1. The V gene's germline CDR1 is MNHEY and CDR2 SVGAGI. After removal of 10 bases from V and 7 bases from J, the junction contained 7 bases not matched to a gene. CDR3 length equals 13 residues. CDR3 nucleotide sequence: TGTGCCATTTTAGGACAGGGGGATAATGAGCAGTTCTTC. Translation: CAILGQGDNEQFF.

This rearrangement joins TRBV25-1 to TRBJ1-2; no definite D call. The V end lost 9 bases, the J end lost 6 bases, and 23 bases lay between the germline ends. CDR3 length equals 15 residues. CDR1 is MGHDK and CDR2 is SYGVNS in the germline V gene. CDR3 protein: CASHGKGGGLHGYTF. The DNA of the CDR3 is TGTGCCAGTCATGGGAAGGGTGGAGGTCTTCATGGCTACACCTTC.

This chain links TRBV11-2 with TRBJ2-2; 8 nucleotides line up with TRBD1. CDR3 length equals 16 residues. V dropped 10 bases and J dropped 4; count of bases not matched to a gene: 14. The germline V gene has CDR1 SGHAT and CDR2 FQNNGV. The DNA of the CDR3 is TGTGCCACCCGCCCCCCGGGACAGGAGACCACCGGGGAGCTGTTTTTT. Protein sequence: CATRPPGQETTGELFF.

V and J are TRBV3-1 (or the pseudogene TRBV3-2) and TRBJ2-2; 10 positions agree with TRBD1. CDR1 and CDR2 from the germline V gene are LGHDT and YNNKEL (reference sequence). The J segment lost 6 bases and the V segment lost 4 bases, leaving 5 bases of the junction unmatched. This CDR3 spans 15 amino acids. The CDR3 sequence: CASSRTGGFAGELFF. CDR3 sequence (DNA): TGTGCCAGCAGCCGGACAGGGGGGTTTGCCGGGGAGCTGTTTTTT.

The rearrangement links TRBV6-5 to TRBJ2-1; possibly TRBD1 for D (6 bases). This CDR3 spans 15 amino acids. The germline CDR1 and CDR2 sequences are MNHEY and SVGAGI. Trimming removed 6 bases from V and 2 bases from J, with 14 bases in between. CDR3 DNA: TGTGCCAGCAGAATGACAGGACCGCCCTACAATGAGCAGTTCTTC. Amino acids: CASRMTGPPYNEQFF.

The chain employs TRBV5-1 and TRBJ2-1; the match to TRBD2 covers 7 bases. This CDR3 is 15 amino acids long. The J segment lost 1 base and the V segment lost 0 bases, leaving 1 base of the junction unmatched. Germline loops: CDR1 SGHRS, CDR2 YFSETQ. The CDR3 region is CASSLGGGSYNEQFF. DNA for the CDR3: TGCGCCAGCAGCTTGGGCGGGGGTTCCTACAATGAGCAGTTCTTC.

The chain links TRBV7-8 to TRBJ2-1; 7 bases map to TRBD1. V was clipped by 5 bases and J by 8 bases; unmatched bases: 12. There are 15 residues in the CDR3. Per germline, CDR1 SGHVS and CDR2 FQNEAQ. DNA for the CDR3: TGTGCCAGCAGCAAAGGGAGCCAGGGGGATTATGAGCAGTTCTTC. This gives the protein CASSKGSQGDYEQFF.

Here the CDR3 DNA reads TGTGCCAGCAGTTTATCGCTGGCAGGGCTACAGACTGGCTACACCTTC. It encodes CASSLSLAGLQTGYTF. The chain links TRBV27 to TRBJ1-2; TRBD1 might be the D (5 bases). Germline values: CDR1 MNHEY, CDR2 SMNVEV (reference sequence). V lost 0 bases and J lost 7, with 18 bases in between. This CDR3 spans 16 amino acids.

Turning to this clone: Relative to the germline gene, one junction end is altered; a read error may explain this. This chain joins TRBV7-2 and TRBJ1-3; D remains ambiguous. Germline V CDR1 and CDR2: SGHTA, FQGNSA. The CDR3 extends over 14 amino acids. As DNA, the CDR3 is TGTGCCAGCAGCTTAGGAGCCTCTAGAAACACCATATATTTT. Protein product: CASSLGASRNTIYF.

The chain carries TRBV27 and TRBJ1-2; 7 bases match TRBD1. The CDR3 runs 14 residues. V was pared by 5 bases and J by 4 bases, with 7 bases of the junction left unmatched. Germline V gives CDR1 MNHEY, CDR2 SMNVEV (reference sequence). CDR3 coding DNA: TGTGCCAGCAGTGAGGGGGCGGAGATCTATGGCTACACCTTC. Its protein product is CASSEGAEIYGYTF.

This chain connects TRBV4-1 to TRBJ2-1, with D tentatively TRBD2 (5 bases). The CDR3 contains 15 residues. The germline V gene has CDR1 MGHRA and CDR2 YSYEKL. The ends were cut back, 1 base at V and 4 bases at J, with 11 bases in the middle. Here the CDR3 DNA reads TGCGCCAGCAGCCAAGCGGGGAGTCGTTACAATGAGCAGTTCTTC. Its translation is CASSQAGSRYNEQFF.

This clone was seen once. The chain is built from TRBV6-1 and TRBJ1-6, with a possible D match to TRBD1 (6 bases). Germline-derived CDR1 and CDR2 are MNHNS and SASEGT. V was trimmed by 1 base and J by 7 bases, leaving 11 bases between them. CDR3 length: 15 residues. This CDR3 is CASSEGGTLNSPLHF. The CDR3 coding sequence is TGTGCCAGCAGTGAAGGGGGGACACTCAATTCACCCCTCCACTTT.

The chain is built from TRBV4-1 and TRBJ2-1; TRBD2 matches 11 bases. CDR1 MGHRA and CDR2 YSYEKL come from the germline V gene. CDR3 size: 15 residues. V shed 6 bases, J shed 3 bases, and the junction held 4 bases outside the gene matches. Here the CDR3 reads CASRATSGVYNEQFF. As DNA, the CDR3 is TGCGCCAGCAGGGCGACTAGCGGGGTCTACAATGAGCAGTTCTTC.

The count of this clone is one. The CDR3 here is CASSLTGIRYEQYV. CDR3 nucleotides: TGTGCCAGCAGTCTCACCGGGATCCGCTACGAGCAGTACGTC. The chain combines TRBV6-5 with TRBJ2-7; TRBD2 is a possible D gene (5 bases). V was pared by 5 bases and J by 3 bases, with 14 bases between. Germline loops: CDR1 MNHEY, CDR2 SVGAGI. The CDR3 contains 14 residues.

The chain couples TRBV9 to TRBJ2-2, with D perhaps matching TRBD2 (6 bases). CDR3 length: 14 residues. V was trimmed by 3 bases and J by 5 bases, leaving 11 bases between them. CDR1 SGDLS and CDR2 YYNGEE come from the germline V gene. CDR3 sequence reads: CASSGAGMTGELFF. The CDR3 coding sequence is TGTGCCAGCAGCGGAGCGGGTATGACCGGGGAGCTGTTTTTT.

The chain links TRBV28 to TRBJ2-7, with D possibly being TRBD2 (5 bases). The CDR3 consists of 14 residues. CDR1 and CDR2 from the germline V gene are MDHEN and SYDVKM. V was clipped by 4 bases and J by 0 bases, with 10 bases between them. CDR3: CASSSPGSSYEQYV. In DNA form, the CDR3 reads TGTGCCAGCAGTTCCCCGGGGAGCTCCTACGAGCAGTACGTC.

The V gene is TRBV24-1, the J gene TRBJ2-3, with 9 bases that match TRBD1. This CDR3 is built from 16 residues. Per the germline V gene, CDR1 is KGHDR and CDR2 is SFDVKD. V dropped 7 bases and J dropped 5; count of bases not matched to a gene: 12. The CDR3 here is CATRGGGTGSQDTQYF. As DNA, the CDR3 is TGTGCCACCAGGGGAGGAGGGACAGGGTCGCAAGATACGCAGTATTTT.

This clone was picked up a small number of times. The genes are TRBV9 and TRBJ2-3, with 11 bases aligning to TRBD2. Germline V lookup: CDR1 SGDLS, CDR2 YYNGEE. CDR3 length equals 16 residues. With V trimmed by 4 bases and J by 5 bases, 9 bases remained unmatched. CDR3 bases: TGTGCCAGCAGCCAGGCCCTAGCGGGGGGTGGAGATACGCAGTATTTT. Translating gives CASSQALAGGGDTQYF.

This clone has a single count. The chain uses TRBV5-1 and TRBJ1-1, with D possibly being TRBD1 (6 bases). CDR1 is SGHRS and CDR2 is YFSETQ in the germline V gene. The CDR3 is made up of 16 amino acids. V was trimmed by 4 bases and J by 4 bases, leaving 20 bases between them. CDR3 DNA: TGCGCCAGCAGCCCCGGGACATATGCGTCGGGCACTGAAGCTTTCTTT. It encodes CASSPGTYASGTEAFF. Supplemented by reference TRBV5-1 and TRBJ1-1, the full variable domain reads KAGVTQTPRYLIKTRGQQVTLSCSPISGHRSVSWYQQTPGQGLQFLFEYFSETQRNKGNFPGRFSGRQFSNSRSEMNVSTLELGDSALYLCASSPGTYASGTEAFFGQGTRLTVV.

The rearrangement uses TRBV28 and TRBJ1-1; 8 bases are shared with TRBD1. Germline CDR1 and CDR2: MDHEN and SYDVKM. The CDR3 is 15 amino acids. J gave up 0 bases and V 6 bases, and 6 bases lay outside the gene matches. The CDR3 sequence is CASRPGQGLNTEAFF. The CDR3 region has the DNA TGTGCCAGCAGACCTGGACAGGGATTGAACACTGAAGCTTTCTTT.